The TCR beta chain under discussion was sequenced for a study of blood T cell repertoires in COVID-19. Profiled with immunoSEQ multiplex PCR; TCRdb holds only in-frame clones, not every one. The data show roughly 340,000 clones, about 89% seen once. This receptor was taken from a man aged 35-49 years in a cohort exposed to, infected with or recovered from COVID-19 (not recorded which). The sample was PBMCs or T cells enriched from blood (not recorded which).

Here the CDR3 reads CASSLRLVPGLAFF. In DNA, the CDR3 is TGTGCCAGCAGCTTACGACTTGTACCGGGACTAGCGTTCTTC. This chain links TRBV7-2 with TRBJ2-1; 9 bases map to TRBD2. J was trimmed by 15 bases and V by 2 bases; bases with no gene match: 11. The CDR3 consists of 14 residues. Germline V CDR1 and CDR2: SGHTA, FQGNSA.